The present entry profiles one T cell receptor beta chain with its context. The V and J ends lost 7 bases and 3 bases, in that order; junction bases with no gene match: 6. Germline V gives CDR1 SGHDT, CDR2 YYEEEE. This CDR3 has 13 amino acids. This record belongs to a study of T cell changes during pregnancy in multiple sclerosis. Sequenced by immunoSEQ multiplex PCR; TCRdb stores in-frame clones only, minus some. The sample yields 35,000 to 45,000 clones, roughly nine tenths seen once. The chain couples TRBV5-6 to TRBJ2-5; 7 bases map to TRBD1. The TCR originated in a female donor in good health, enrolled as a control in a pregnancy study. The sequencing used peripheral blood, collected in the third trimester of pregnancy. The CDR3 DNA reads as TGTGCCAGCGGCGACAGGGTCAAAGAGACCCAGTACTTC. This sequence encodes CASGDRVKETQYF.